This T cell receptor (beta chain) was sequenced during a study of cytotoxic CD8 clonotypes in ibrutinib-treated CLL. Study-level background: The subjects consisted of approximately ten relapsed/refractory and some 15 treatment-naive individuals, with some 18 IGHV unmutated. Broader study findings: Elevated clonality accompanied ibrutinib response, with a return toward baseline values at progression.

Only in-frame clones appear in the TCRdb table, and some are missing; sequencing was by immunoSEQ multiplex PCR. The top ten clones hold approximately 7.6% of a sample with around 140,000 clones, 80% of them seen once. Regarding this clone: Its antigen remains unknown.

The sequencing here drew on PBMCs, taken after 36 months of ibrutinib treatment. The source is a human donor with chronic lymphocytic leukemia.

CDR3 nucleotides: TGTGCCAGCAGCTTCCCGGGACAGACCCGAGGGCAGTTCTTC. Translated: CASSFPGQTRGQFF. The chain carries TRBV5-6 and TRBJ2-1, with TRBD1 identical over 7 bases. The CDR3 consists of 14 residues. CDR1 is SGHDT, CDR2 YYEEEE, per germline. The ends lost 2 bases at V and 12 bases at J; junction bases unmatched: 11.